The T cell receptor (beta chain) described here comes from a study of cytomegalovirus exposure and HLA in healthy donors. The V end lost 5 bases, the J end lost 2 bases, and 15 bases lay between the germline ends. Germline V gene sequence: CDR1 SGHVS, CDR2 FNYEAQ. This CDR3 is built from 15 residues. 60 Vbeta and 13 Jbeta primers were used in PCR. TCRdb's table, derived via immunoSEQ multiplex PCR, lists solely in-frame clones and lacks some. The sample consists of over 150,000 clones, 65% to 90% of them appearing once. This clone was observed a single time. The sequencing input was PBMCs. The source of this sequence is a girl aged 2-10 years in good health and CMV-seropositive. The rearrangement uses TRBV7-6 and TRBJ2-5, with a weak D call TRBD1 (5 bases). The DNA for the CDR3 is TGTGCCAGCAGCGTTTGGCAGGGTAGGCAAGAGACCCAGTACTTC. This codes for CASSVWQGRQETQYF.